This T cell receptor (beta chain) is drawn from a study of blood T cells in healthy people across ages. Germline V gene sequence: CDR1 DFQATT, CDR2 SNEGSKA (reference sequence). V was trimmed by 3 bases and J by 3 bases, leaving 11 bases between them. The CDR3 is 13 residues long. Alongside a J-beta primer mix, a sample-barcoded 5' primer served in a second PCR lasting roughly 6 to 11 cycles. Each CDR3 protein gets one entry after TCRdb re-called the 5' RACE reads with MiXCR. The repertoire holds a few hundred thousand distinct CDR3 sequences, with over 25% as singletons. These data were also filed under a second study, of T cells of mothers and their children.

The receptor's source is a boy between 2 and 10 years old in good health. The source material was blood. This chain uses TRBV20-1 with TRBJ2-5, with D perhaps TRBD1 (6 bases). Written as DNA, the CDR3 is TGCAGTGCTAGTATGGGGGCAGAAGAGACCCAGTACTTC. It is translated as CSASMGAEETQYF.